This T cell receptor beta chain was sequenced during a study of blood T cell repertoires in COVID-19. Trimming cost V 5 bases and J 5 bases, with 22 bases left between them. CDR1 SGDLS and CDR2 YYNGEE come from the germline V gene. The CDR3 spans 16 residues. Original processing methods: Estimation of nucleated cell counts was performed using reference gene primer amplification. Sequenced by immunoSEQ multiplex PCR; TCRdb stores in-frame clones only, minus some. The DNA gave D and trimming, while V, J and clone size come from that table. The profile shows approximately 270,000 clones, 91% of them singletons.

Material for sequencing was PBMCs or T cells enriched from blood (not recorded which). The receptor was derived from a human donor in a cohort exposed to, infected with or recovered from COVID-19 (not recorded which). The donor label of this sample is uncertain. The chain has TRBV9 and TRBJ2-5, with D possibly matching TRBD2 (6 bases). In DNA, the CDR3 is TGTGCCAGCAGTTACTCACCACGGGAGCAAGCGGAGACCCAGTACTTC. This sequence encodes CASSYSPREQAETQYF. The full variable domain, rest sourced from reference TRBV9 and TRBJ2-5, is DSGVTQTPKHLITATGQRVTLRCSPRSGDLSVYWYQQSLDQGLQFLIQYYNGEERAKGNILERFSAQQFPDLHSELNLSSLELGDSALYFCASSYSPREQAETQYFGPGTRLLVL.